The 10 T cell receptor beta chains presented below share a single source sample, sequenced in a study of T and B cells in COVID-19 patients. TRB rearrangements were amplified by multiplex PCR with BIOMED2 TRB-A/B primers. TCRdb itself ran the multiplex PCR reads through MiXCR, one entry per CDR3 protein. Here the sample spans just over 7,000 distinct CDR3 sequences, approximately 22% being singletons. Blood genomic DNA input for TRB amplification was roughly 250-550 ng. Specimen: blood. These receptors were collected from a human donor who had recovered from COVID-19.

This clonotype was seen many times. J is TRBJ2-1 and V is TRBV10-3; D is unresolved. Between the trimmed V and J ends, which lost 3 bases and 2 bases, there was a span of 11 bases. Germline V gene lookup returns CDR1 ENHRY and CDR2 SYGVKD. This CDR3 has 15 residues. The CDR3: CAISDVGLTYNEQFF. CDR3 DNA sequence: TGTGCCATCAGTGATGTTGGGTTGACCTACAATGAGCAGTTCTTC.

By share of the sample, this clonotype is medium-sized. The chain has TRBV6-5 and TRBJ1-2, with D hard to call. CDR1 and CDR2 from the germline V gene are MNHEY and SVGAGI. This CDR3 comprises 13 residues. The ends were cut back, 6 bases at V and 3 bases at J, with 11 bases in the middle. The CDR3 loop reads CASSRSPDYGYTF. The CDR3 DNA reads TGTGCCAGCAGCCGTTCACCGGACTATGGCTACACCTTC.

There are a few counts of this clonotype. The V call is TRBV4-1, the J call TRBJ2-7; no clear D gene. V gave up 0 bases and J gave up 6 bases, with 6 bases separating them. This CDR3 comprises 12 residues. The germline V gene has CDR1 MGHRA and CDR2 YSYEKL. The CDR3 sequence is CASSQESGEQYF. The CDR3, as DNA: TGCGCCAGCAGCCAAGAGTCTGGCGAGCAGTACTTC.

In its sample, this clonotype is medium-sized. The CDR3 bases are TGTGCCTGCCGGGGAGACGGAGATACGCAGTATTTT. It is translated as CACRGDGDTQYF. The V and J genes are TRBV30 and TRBJ2-3; D is possibly TRBD2 (5 bases). This CDR3 region has 12 residues. The germline CDR1 and CDR2 sequences are GTSNPN and SVGIG (reference sequence). V lost 6 bases, J lost 5 bases, and 12 bases lay in between.

Within the sample, this clonotype is medium-sized. The J gene is TRBJ2-5, the V gene TRBV10-3; D not certain. CDR3 length: 15 residues. Trimming pared 4 bases from V and 5 bases from J, leaving 17 bases between. Looked up from germline, CDR1 is ENHRY and CDR2 is SYGVKD. The CDR3 here is CAISGAPLDVETQYF. CDR3 nucleotides: TGTGCCATCAGTGGGGCACCGCTTGACGTGGAGACCCAGTACTTC.

The rearrangement joins TRBV20-1 to TRBJ2-1; 8 bases fit TRBD2. Trimming at V came to 6 bases and at J to 8 bases, leaving 9 bases not matched to a gene. Germline assignment: CDR1 DFQATT and CDR2 SNEGSKA (reference sequence). The CDR3 runs 13 residues. The CDR3 DNA follows: TGCAGTGCCGCCGGACTAGCTGGCGATGAGCAGTTCTTC. Amino acid sequence: CSAAGLAGDEQFF.

J is TRBJ1-4 and V is TRBV30; 10 bases fit TRBD1. The germline V gene encodes CDR1 GTSNPN and CDR2 SVGIG (reference sequence). This CDR3 contains 17 residues. The J segment lost 2 bases and the V segment lost 2 bases, leaving 8 bases of the junction unmatched. The CDR3 nucleotides read TGTGCCTGGAGTTTCCCGACAGGGGGCGCGACTAATGAAAAACTGTTTTTT. It translates to CAWSFPTGGATNEKLFF.

Remarks on this clonotype: Possible read error: a much larger clone is one base away. The rearrangement joins TRBV5-4 to TRBJ2-7; TRBD1 matches at 7 bases. CDR1 and CDR2 from the germline V gene are SGHNT and YYREEE (reference sequence). V gave up 3 bases and J gave up 0 bases; unmatched junction bases: 9. CDR3 length equals 16 residues. This CDR3 is CASSSRTGSFSYEQYF. CDR3 DNA: TGTGCCAGCAGCTCGCGGACAGGTTCCTTCTCCTACGAGCAGTACTTC. Drawing the rest from reference TRBV5-4 and TRBJ2-7, the complete variable domain is ETGVTQSPTHLIKTRGQQVTLRCSSQSGHNTVSWYQQALGQGPQFIFQYYREEENGRGNFPPRFSGLQFPNYSSELNVNALELDDSALYLCASSSRTGSFSYEQYFGPGTRLTVT.

The genes are TRBV19 and TRBJ1-2; TRBD1 matches at 9 bases. The CDR3 loop spans 14 amino acids. Germline CDR1 is LNHDA and CDR2 is SQIVND (reference sequence). V shed 5 bases, J shed 7 bases, and the junction held 8 bases outside the gene matches. CDR3 nucleotide sequence: TGTGCCAGTAGTGGGGGGACAGGGTTCTCTGGCTACACCTTC. This encodes CASSGGTGFSGYTF.

The chain has TRBV6-5 and TRBJ1-6, with TRBD1 as a possible D gene (6 bases). The CDR3 totals 14 residues. V lost 5 bases and J 9 bases, leaving 14 bases between the germline ends. Germline loops: CDR1 MNHEY, CDR2 SVGAGI. CDR3 in DNA: TGTGCCAGCAGTCCTCAGGGGAGCGGTTCACCCCTCCACTTT. Its protein is CASSPQGSGSPLHF.